The rows below give T cell receptor beta chains drawn from one sample of a study of blood T cells in healthy people across ages. TCRdb itself ran the 5' RACE reads through MiXCR, one entry per CDR3 protein. The sample has 1.5 million to 2 million distinct CDR3 sequences; roughly 27% are singletons. Input material: blood. These receptors were collected from a woman aged 25 to 39 in good health. Both conserved end residues are part of each CDR3. The D gene is left open where the match is weak. Rows give clone size only sometimes, using once, few, many, or a class for an expanded clone.

clone_size	v_call	j_call	d_call	cdr3_nt	cdr3_aa
few	TRBV7-8	TRBJ2-1	TRBD2	TGTGCCAGCAGCTGGTTGACTAGCGGGAGGAATGAGCAGTTCTTC	CASSWLTSGRNEQFF
-	TRBV7-9	TRBJ1-1	TRBD1	TGTGCCAGCAGCCACCGGATGATGGGGACAGAGAGCACTGAAGCTTTCTTT	CASSHRMMGTESTEAFF
-	TRBV6-2/TRBV6-3	TRBJ2-7	TRBD1	TGTGCCAGCAGTTACGCCGCCAGGACAGGGACTTACGAGCAGTACTTC	CASSYAARTGTYEQYF
few	TRBV3-1	TRBJ1-1	TRBD1	TGTGCCAGCAGCCAAGGGACCGACAGGGTTGATGAAGCTTTCTTT	CASSQGTDRVDEAFF
many	TRBV6-1	TRBJ2-7	-	TGTGCCAGCAGCCGATCTACCGGGACGGTGACCTACGAGCAGTACTTC	CASSRSTGTVTYEQYF
many	TRBV6-6	TRBJ2-7	-	TGTGCCAGCAGTTCATTCTTCCAGGACAACTACGAGCAGTACTTC	CASSSFFQDNYEQYF
-	TRBV29-1	TRBJ1-1	-	TGCAGCGTTGACGGGCACCCGAACACTGAAGCTTTCTTT	CSVDGHPNTEAFF
few	TRBV5-1	TRBJ2-1	TRBD2	TGCGCCAGCCAGACTAGCGAGTCGTACAATGAGCAGTTCTTC	CASQTSESYNEQFF
-	TRBV6-6	TRBJ1-3	-	TGTGCCAGCAGTTTGAGGGGGGCGGGCGGAAACACCATATATTTT	CASSLRGAGGNTIYF
-	TRBV20-1	TRBJ2-1	-	TGCAGTGCTATGGACTTGGGATTATGTGGTGAGCAGTTCTTC	CSAMDLGLCGEQFF
-	TRBV29-1	TRBJ2-3	-	TGCAGCGTTGATCAGTTTAGGGCCGCCACAGATACGCAGTATTTT	CSVDQFRAATDTQYF
-	TRBV7-9	TRBJ1-6	-	TGTGCCAGCAGCCGTAGTGGACCGGCGAATTCACCCCTCCACTTT	CASSRSGPANSPLHF
-	TRBV11-2	TRBJ1-5	-	TGTGCCCCGGGGGGAGAACAGGATAGCAATCAGCCCCAGCATTTT	CAPGGEQDSNQPQHF
many	TRBV11-2	TRBJ2-7	-	TGTGCCAGCAGCCCCGGGGACTCCCGAGGGGCCTACGAGCAGTACTTC	CASSPGDSRGAYEQYF
-	TRBV2	TRBJ2-5	-	TGTGCCAGCATTGAGAGGAATTGGGACCAAGAGACCCAGTACTTC	CASIERNWDQETQYF
-	TRBV12-3/TRBV12-4	TRBJ1-5	-	TGTGCCAGCATGGGCAGGGTGGATCAGCCCCAGCATTTT	CASMGRVDQPQHF
-	TRBV7-3	TRBJ2-1	-	TGTGCCAGCCTGGGCGGCAGCGGCACCGGTGAGCAGTTCTTC	CASLGGSGTGEQFF
-	TRBV10-2	TRBJ1-1	TRBD1	TGCGCCAGCAGGGGGGACAGGGCGGCCACTGAAGCTTTCTTT	CASRGDRAATEAFF
-	TRBV5-6	TRBJ1-5	-	TGTGCCGGCAGCTTCGGGGGGCTAGGTAGCAATCAGCCCCAGCATTTT	CAGSFGGLGSNQPQHF
-	TRBV6-6	TRBJ2-5	TRBD2	TGTGCCGGCACACCCGGGACTAGCGGGGAGACCCAGTACTTC	CAGTPGTSGETQYF
-	TRBV12-3/TRBV12-4	TRBJ2-5	TRBD2	TGTGCCAGCATTACGGGGGGGCCGGAGGCCTACAATGAGCAGTACTTC	CASITGGPEAYNEQYF
-	TRBV20-1	TRBJ2-1	TRBD2	TGCAGTGCTAGGGGCACTACTAGCGGGAGTATCAATGAGCAGTTCTTC	CSARGTTSGSINEQFF
-	TRBV2	TRBJ2-7	-	TGCGCCAGCAGTGACGGGGGCGCCTTCGGGGGCTCCTACGAGCAGTACTTC	CASSDGGAFGGSYEQYF
-	TRBV11-2	TRBJ2-3	-	TGTGCCAGCAGCTCGCTAGCCGACCCGGCAGATACGCAGTATTTT	CASSSLADPADTQYF
-	TRBV5-1	TRBJ2-3	TRBD1	TGCGCCAGCAGCTTGAAGGGACAGGGTGCAGATACGCGGTATTTT	CASSLKGQGADTRYF
-	TRBV6-1	TRBJ2-3	-	TGTGCCAGCAGCGGAGGCGTCCTCACAGATACGCAGTATTTT	CASSGGVLTDTQYF
-	TRBV5-1	TRBJ2-4	TRBD1	TGCGCCAGCAGCTGGGGAAGACAGGGGGCGGGGGAGCAGTACTTC	CASSWGRQGAGEQYF
-	TRBV11-2	TRBJ1-5	-	TGTGCCAGCAGCTACGGGACCAACAATCAGCCCCAGCATTTT	CASSYGTNNQPQHF
few	TRBV5-1	TRBJ2-1	-	TGCGCCAGCAGCTTGGAAGGGGTAGATGAGCAGTTCTTC	CASSLEGVDEQFF
few	TRBV3-1	TRBJ2-5	-	TGTGCCAGCAGCCAAGATGGGCAGCTCTTACAAGAGACCCAGTACTTC	CASSQDGQLLQETQYF
-	TRBV27	TRBJ1-1	-	TGTGCCGGCAGTTTAGTTCGGCTGAGGAACACTGAAGCTTTCTTT	CAGSLVRLRNTEAFF
many	TRBV29-1	TRBJ2-7	-	TGCAGCGTTCAAGACAGAGACTACGAGCAGTACTTC	CSVQDRDYEQYF
few	TRBV7-6	TRBJ2-1	-	TGTGCCAGCAAGCTTACCACGGCAAGTGAGCAGTTCTTC	CASKLTTASEQFF
few	TRBV20-1	TRBJ2-1	TRBD1	TGCAGTGCTTCAACAGGGGCCTCCTACAATGAGCAGTTCTTC	CSASTGASYNEQFF
many	TRBV9	TRBJ2-1	-	TGTGCCAGCAGCCCGGATCCGGGACCCAATGAGCAGTTCTTC	CASSPDPGPNEQFF
many	TRBV6-5	TRBJ1-5	-	TGTGCCAGCAGCACAGCTTATAGCAATCAGCCCCAGCATTTT	CASSTAYSNQPQHF
many	TRBV5-1	TRBJ2-4	-	TGCGCCAGCAGCTTGAGGGAACTCCAAGCCAAAAACATTCAGTACTTC	CASSLRELQAKNIQYF
-	TRBV6-4	TRBJ2-3	TRBD2	TGTGCCAGCAGGACCACCACGGGGGGGCCGATTCAGTATTTT	CASRTTTGGPIQYF
-	TRBV5-1	TRBJ2-3	TRBD2	TGCGCCAGCGAACAGAGCGGGGGAACAGATACGCAGTATTTT	CASEQSGGTDTQYF
-	TRBV9	TRBJ1-2	-	TGTGCCAGCAGCGTAGGAGGAGCTATTAACTATGGCTACACCTTC	CASSVGGAINYGYTF
many	TRBV6-1	TRBJ2-1	-	TGTGCCAGCAGGTTACAGGGCAGCGGCTACAATGAGCAGTTCTTC	CASRLQGSGYNEQFF
few	TRBV12-3/TRBV12-4	TRBJ2-1	TRBD2	TGTGCCAGCAGGGGGTCGGGACTAGCGGGAAAACGGTCCTACAATGAGCAGTTCTTC	CASRGSGLAGKRSYNEQFF
few	TRBV7-2	TRBJ1-6	-	TGTGCCAGCAGCTTAGAGGGCAGGGAGTCACCCCTCCACTTT	CASSLEGRESPLHF
many	TRBV7-9	TRBJ1-6	TRBD1	TGTGCCAGCAGCTTCCCCTCGGGGACAGGGGAGTGGAGTTCACCCCTCCACTTT	CASSFPSGTGEWSSPLHF
-	TRBV5-1	TRBJ2-5	TRBD2	TGCGCCAGCAGCCCCGGACTAGCGGGAGTCGGGATGGAGACCCAGTACTTC	CASSPGLAGVGMETQYF
-	TRBV5-1	TRBJ2-3	TRBD1	TGCGCCAGCAGCTACCGGGACACAGGGGCAGATACGCAGTATTTT	CASSYRDTGADTQYF
-	TRBV9	TRBJ2-7	-	TGTGCCAGCAGCGGGGGGGCGATCGCCTACGAGCAGTACTTC	CASSGGAIAYEQYF
-	TRBV6-5	TRBJ1-1	-	TGTGCCAGCAGTCAGAATGTGTGGGACACTGAAGCTTTCTTT	CASSQNVWDTEAFF
-	TRBV19	TRBJ2-1	-	TGTGCCAGGAGTATCACAGGATACAATGAGCAGTTCTTC	CARSITGYNEQFF
few	TRBV20-1	TRBJ1-5	TRBD1	TGCAGTGCATTGGACAGGGATCAGCCCCAGCATTTT	CSALDRDQPQHF